These T cell receptor beta chains were read from a single sample in a study of blood T cell repertoires in COVID-19. Some clones are missing from TCRdb's copy, which holds only in-frame ones; the method was immunoSEQ multiplex PCR. The table includes 220,000 or so clones, around four fifths detected once. The sequenced material came from peripheral blood. The origin of the receptors is a woman aged 55-69 years who had recovered from COVID-19. Both conserved end residues are trimmed from each CDR3. Each record gives: J gene, V gene, CDR3 protein.

j_gene: TRBJ2-1; v_gene: TRBV6-4; CDR3aa: ASSEGGLAGTNNEQF
j_gene: TRBJ2-7; v_gene: TRBV4-2; CDR3aa: ASSQVIITGLAIGYEQY
j_gene: TRBJ1-5; v_gene: TRBV6-2/TRBV6-3; CDR3aa: ASSLHRDSGVQPQH
j_gene: TRBJ2-2; v_gene: TRBV9; CDR3aa: ASSTTGTVAGELF
j_gene: TRBJ2-6; v_gene: TRBV30; CDR3aa: AWMAVAGANVLT
j_gene: TRBJ2-3; v_gene: TRBV5-4; CDR3aa: ASILAGALPDTQY
j_gene: TRBJ2-1; v_gene: TRBV12-3/TRBV12-4; CDR3aa: ASSTVQGTEQF
j_gene: TRBJ1-6; v_gene: TRBV19; CDR3aa: ASSYWTGGINSPLH
j_gene: TRBJ2-5; v_gene: TRBV5-1; CDR3aa: ASSLDGWGTEETQY
j_gene: TRBJ2-3; v_gene: TRBV10-3; CDR3aa: ANGREGDTQY
j_gene: TRBJ2-7; v_gene: TRBV9; CDR3aa: ASSPRVGQGIVQY
j_gene: TRBJ2-7; v_gene: TRBV7-6; CDR3aa: ASSLALRTDYYEQY
j_gene: TRBJ1-2; v_gene: TRBV27; CDR3aa: ASSLRQGIGYT
j_gene: TRBJ2-1; v_gene: TRBV3-1/TRBV3-2; CDR3aa: ASSQARNTYNEQF
j_gene: TRBJ2-7; v_gene: TRBV5-1; CDR3aa: ASSLSSAYEQY
j_gene: TRBJ2-6; v_gene: TRBV18; CDR3aa: ASSYGQGSSGANVLT
j_gene: TRBJ1-2; v_gene: TRBV7-9; CDR3aa: ASSLEYEVGYT
j_gene: TRBJ1-2; v_gene: TRBV18; CDR3aa: ASSPQTGLANYGYT
j_gene: TRBJ2-3; v_gene: TRBV7-2; CDR3aa: ASSSGSGGRTDTQY
j_gene: TRBJ2-5; v_gene: TRBV10-1; CDR3aa: ASSVPGGETQY
j_gene: TRBJ1-5; v_gene: TRBV27; CDR3aa: ASSSGQDPNQPQH
j_gene: TRBJ2-7; v_gene: TRBV5-1; CDR3aa: ASSLAGGLAYEQY
j_gene: TRBJ1-6; v_gene: TRBV7-6; CDR3aa: ASSLARPEVGSPLH
j_gene: TRBJ2-5; v_gene: TRBV6-2/TRBV6-3; CDR3aa: ASGLTQGGPQETQY
j_gene: TRBJ2-1; v_gene: TRBV11-3; CDR3aa: ASSSGGFNEQF
j_gene: TRBJ1-2; v_gene: TRBV2; CDR3aa: ASTANPGDGYT
j_gene: TRBJ2-7; v_gene: TRBV15; CDR3aa: ATRISSGGTYEQY
j_gene: TRBJ2-1; v_gene: TRBV13; CDR3aa: ASSLVGSSYNEQF
j_gene: TRBJ2-7; v_gene: TRBV9; CDR3aa: ASSTGTGGFYEQY
j_gene: TRBJ1-2; v_gene: TRBV30; CDR3aa: AWSVGGDYYGYT
j_gene: TRBJ2-7; v_gene: TRBV11-3; CDR3aa: ASSFGTGGTQY
j_gene: TRBJ2-1; v_gene: TRBV2; CDR3aa: ATLSGGYNEQF
j_gene: TRBJ1-3; v_gene: TRBV6-5; CDR3aa: ASVFRGGNTIY
j_gene: TRBJ2-3; v_gene: TRBV6-1; CDR3aa: ASSDQALAGTDTQY
j_gene: TRBJ1-5; v_gene: TRBV2; CDR3aa: ASSEDRRESQPQH
j_gene: TRBJ2-3; v_gene: TRBV12-5; CDR3aa: ASGVGDSDTQY
j_gene: TRBJ2-5; v_gene: TRBV5-1; CDR3aa: ASSLEGVETQY
j_gene: TRBJ2-3; v_gene: TRBV3-1/TRBV3-2; CDR3aa: ASSRSVTGRDTQY
j_gene: TRBJ1-4; v_gene: TRBV11-2; CDR3aa: ASSLQGGTNEKLF
j_gene: TRBJ1-4; v_gene: TRBV7-9; CDR3aa: ASLSQATNEKLF
j_gene: TRBJ1-1; v_gene: TRBV5-5; CDR3aa: ASSPRQGRNTEAF
j_gene: TRBJ1-2; v_gene: TRBV30; CDR3aa: AWSVSYGYT
j_gene: TRBJ1-2; v_gene: TRBV6-2/TRBV6-3; CDR3aa: ASSYIPGQGTSSGYT
j_gene: TRBJ2-1; v_gene: TRBV10-3; CDR3aa: AISDIDEQF
j_gene: TRBJ2-1; v_gene: TRBV14; CDR3aa: ASSHERGASYNEQF
j_gene: TRBJ1-1; v_gene: TRBV18; CDR3aa: ASSPGGNTEAF
j_gene: TRBJ2-1; v_gene: TRBV15; CDR3aa: ATSRGLGTSGGNEQF
j_gene: TRBJ2-2; v_gene: TRBV19; CDR3aa: ASNPGQNTGELF
j_gene: TRBJ1-1; v_gene: TRBV3-1/TRBV3-2; CDR3aa: ASSQGKVTNTEAF
j_gene: TRBJ2-7; v_gene: TRBV19; CDR3aa: ASREAGQGYEQY
j_gene: TRBJ2-2; v_gene: TRBV5-1; CDR3aa: ASSFEEQNTGELF
j_gene: TRBJ1-1; v_gene: TRBV19; CDR3aa: ASSPGLPKNTEAF
j_gene: TRBJ2-7; v_gene: TRBV13; CDR3aa: ASSSRQGASYEQY
j_gene: TRBJ2-3; v_gene: TRBV9; CDR3aa: ASSVDGVTDTQY
j_gene: TRBJ2-3; v_gene: TRBV4-1; CDR3aa: ASSQDGHKPTDTQY
j_gene: TRBJ1-2; v_gene: TRBV30; CDR3aa: AWRGDSKKRHYGYT
j_gene: TRBJ2-7; v_gene: TRBV29-1; CDR3aa: SAESGGDYEQY